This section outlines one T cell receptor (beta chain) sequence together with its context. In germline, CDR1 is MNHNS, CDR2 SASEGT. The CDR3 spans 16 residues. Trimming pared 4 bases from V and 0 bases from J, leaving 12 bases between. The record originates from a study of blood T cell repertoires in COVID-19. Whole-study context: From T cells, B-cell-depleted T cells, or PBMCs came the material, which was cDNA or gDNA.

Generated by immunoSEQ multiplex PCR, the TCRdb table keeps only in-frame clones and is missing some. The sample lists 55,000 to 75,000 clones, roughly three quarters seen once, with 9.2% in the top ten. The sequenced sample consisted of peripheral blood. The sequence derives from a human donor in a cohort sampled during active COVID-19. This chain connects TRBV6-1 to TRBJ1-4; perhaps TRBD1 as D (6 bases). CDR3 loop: CASSALQGPTNEKLFF. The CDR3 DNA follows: TGTGCCAGCAGTGCCCTGCAGGGGCCAACTAATGAAAAACTGTTTTTT.